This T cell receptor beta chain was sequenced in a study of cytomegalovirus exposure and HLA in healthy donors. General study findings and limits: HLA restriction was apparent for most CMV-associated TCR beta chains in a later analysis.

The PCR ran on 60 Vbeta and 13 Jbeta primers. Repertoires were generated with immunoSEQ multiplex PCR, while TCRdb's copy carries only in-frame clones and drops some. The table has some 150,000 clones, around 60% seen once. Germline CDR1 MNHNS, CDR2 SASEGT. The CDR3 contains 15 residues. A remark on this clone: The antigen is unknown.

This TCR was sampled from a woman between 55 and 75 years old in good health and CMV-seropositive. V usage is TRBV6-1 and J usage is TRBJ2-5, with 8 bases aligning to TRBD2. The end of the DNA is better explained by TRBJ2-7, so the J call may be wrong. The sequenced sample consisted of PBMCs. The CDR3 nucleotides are TGTGCCAGCAGTGAATCGGGGGGGCGGGCCTACGAGCAGTACTTC. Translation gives CASSESGGRAYEQYF.